These 6 T cell receptor beta chains were all obtained from the same sample, sequenced in a study of cytomegalovirus exposure and HLA in healthy donors (dated by TCRdb to 2016 to 2017). Library preparation used the immunoSEQ multiplex PCR assay. For the multiplex PCR, a mixture combining 60 forward primers for TCR Vbeta segments and 13 reverse primers for TCR Jbeta segments was used. The table was pulled from immuneACCESS by TCRdb, which kept in-frame rearrangements only. Such tables lose some clones; where checked, under half of the loss comes from unresolved V genes, and the rest has no known cause. In this sample the table shows 100,000 to 150,000 clones, over 60% of which occur a single time. The ten largest clones add up to around 3% of the sample. The specimen was PBMCs. These receptors all come from a woman between 40 and 55 years old in good health and CMV-seropositive.

The chain combines TRBV5-1 with TRBJ1-6, with 10 positions matching TRBD1. Germline CDR1 is SGHRS and CDR2 is YFSETQ. The CDR3 runs to 16 residues. The junction had 4 bases not matched to a gene; V was cut back by 2 bases and J by 5 bases. CDR3 nucleotides: TGCGCCAGCAGCTTAGCGGGACAGGGGAATAATTCACCCCTCCACTTT. It yields the protein CASSLAGQGNNSPLHF.

This rearrangement joins TRBV30 to TRBJ2-7, with D hard to call. The V end lost 3 bases, the J end lost 5 bases, and 14 bases lay between the germline ends. Per germline, CDR1 GTSNPN and CDR2 SVGIG (reference sequence). The CDR3 covers 13 residues. The CDR3 nucleotides are TGTGCCTGGAGGGGCCGTGGCGTCCACGAGCAGTACTTC. Residues: CAWRGRGVHEQYF. The full variable domain, rest sourced from reference TRBV30 and TRBJ2-7, is SQTIHQWPATLVQPVGSPLSLECTVEGTSNPNLYWYRQAAGRGLQLLFYSVGIGQISSEVPQNLSASRPQDRQFILSSKKLLLSDSGFYLCAWRGRGVHEQYFGPGTRLTVT.

There are a few counts of this clone. The rearrangement uses TRBV7-8 and TRBJ2-1; D is possibly TRBD2 (5 bases). CDR3 length: 15 amino acids. Germline lookup yields CDR1 SGHVS and CDR2 FQNEAQ. Trimming removed 4 bases from V and 6 bases from J, with 16 bases in between. CDR3 protein: CASSSASSASNEQFF. DNA of the CDR3: TGTGCCAGCAGCTCCGCTAGTAGCGCCTCCAATGAGCAGTTCTTC.

This clone appeared once. The J gene is TRBJ2-3, the V gene TRBV25-1; 7 positions agree with TRBD2. Germline V lookup: CDR1 MGHDK, CDR2 SYGVNS. This CDR3 is 14 amino acids long. V was clipped by 6 bases and J by 0 bases; unmatched bases: 3. Here the CDR3 reads CASRGGISTDTQYF. The CDR3 nucleotides read TGTGCCAGCAGGGGGGGGATTAGCACAGATACGCAGTATTTT. Filled out from reference TRBV25-1 and TRBJ2-3, the complete variable domain reads EADIYQTPRYLVIGTGKKITLECSQTMGHDKMYWYQQDPGMELHLIHYSYGVNSTEKGDLSSESTVSRIRTEHFPLTLESARPSHTSQYLCASRGGISTDTQYFGPGTRLTVL.

The chain recombines TRBV12-5 with TRBJ2-7, with D possibly matching TRBD2 (5 bases). The V and J ends lost 6 bases and 3 bases respectively, with 6 bases between them. Germline assignment: CDR1 LGHNT and CDR2 FRNRAP. This CDR3 is 11 amino acids long. For the CDR3, the DNA is TGTGCTAGTGGAACTAGCTACGAGCAGTACTTC. Amino acids: CASGTSYEQYF.

This sequence joins TRBV11-2 and TRBJ2-5; D possibly corresponds to TRBD1 (5 bases). The CDR3 covers 15 residues. In germline, CDR1 is SGHAT, CDR2 FQNNGV. Trimming removed 3 bases at V and 4 bases at J, with 15 bases between. The CDR3 DNA sequence: TGTGCCAGCAGCTTGAGGCAGGGAAGGGGAGAGACCCAGTACTTC. Its protein is CASSLRQGRGETQYF.